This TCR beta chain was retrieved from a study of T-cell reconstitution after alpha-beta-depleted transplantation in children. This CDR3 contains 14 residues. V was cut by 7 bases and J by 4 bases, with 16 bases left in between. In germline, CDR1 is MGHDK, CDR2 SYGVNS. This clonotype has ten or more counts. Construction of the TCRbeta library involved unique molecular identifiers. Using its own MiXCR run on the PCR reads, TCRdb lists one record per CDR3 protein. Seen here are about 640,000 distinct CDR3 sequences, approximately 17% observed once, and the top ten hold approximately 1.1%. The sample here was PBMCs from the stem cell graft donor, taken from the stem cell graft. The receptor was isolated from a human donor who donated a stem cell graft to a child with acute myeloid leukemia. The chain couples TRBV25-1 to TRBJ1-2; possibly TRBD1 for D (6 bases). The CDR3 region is CASKGPGAAYGYTF. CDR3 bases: TGTGCCAGCAAGGGTCCAGGGGCGGCCTATGGCTACACCTTC.